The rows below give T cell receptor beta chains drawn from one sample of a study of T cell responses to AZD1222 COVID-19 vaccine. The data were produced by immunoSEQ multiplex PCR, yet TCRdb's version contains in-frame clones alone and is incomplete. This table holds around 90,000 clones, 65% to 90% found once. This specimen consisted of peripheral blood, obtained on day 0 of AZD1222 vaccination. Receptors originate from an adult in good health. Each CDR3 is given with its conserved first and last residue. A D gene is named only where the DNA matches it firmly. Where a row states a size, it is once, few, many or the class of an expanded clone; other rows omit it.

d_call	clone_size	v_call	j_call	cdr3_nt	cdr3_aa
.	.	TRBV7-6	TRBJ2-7	TGTGCCAGCAGCTTAGGAGATGTGGGCTACGAGCAGTACTTC	CASSLGDVGYEQYF
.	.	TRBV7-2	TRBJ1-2	TGTGCCAGCAGCCCGACTAACTATGGCTACACCTTC	CASSPTNYGYTF
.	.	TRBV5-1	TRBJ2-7	TGCGCCAGCAGCTTGGCCCCAGGAACCTACGAGCAGTACTTC	CASSLAPGTYEQYF
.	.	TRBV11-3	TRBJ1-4	TGTGCCAGCAGCGCCGGGGGGGTGGATGAAAAACTGTTTTTT	CASSAGGVDEKLFF
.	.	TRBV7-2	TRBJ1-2	TGTGCCAGCAGCTTAGGGGCGTCGGTGGACTATGGCTACACCTTC	CASSLGASVDYGYTF
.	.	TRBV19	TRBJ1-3	TGTGCCAGCCGAATGTCCATTGGAAACACCATATATTTT	CASRMSIGNTIYF
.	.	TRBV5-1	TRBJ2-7	TGCGCCAGCAGCTGGGGGGACAATCACGAGCAGTACTTC	CASSWGDNHEQYF
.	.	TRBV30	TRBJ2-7	TGTGCCTGGAGTGGGGTTGGGGTCTCCTACGAGCAGTACTTC	CAWSGVGVSYEQYF
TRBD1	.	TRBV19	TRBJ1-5	TGTGCCAGTAGGGGGACAGGGGGGAGACCCCAGCATTTT	CASRGTGGRPQHF
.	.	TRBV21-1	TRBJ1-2	TGTGCCAGCAGCAAAGACGGGGACAGGGGTGACTATGGCTACACCTTC	CASSKDGDRGDYGYTF
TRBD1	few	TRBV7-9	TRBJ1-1	TGTGCCAGCAGATCTACAGGGGCGGACACTGAAGCTTTCTTT	CASRSTGADTEAFF
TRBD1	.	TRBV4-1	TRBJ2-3	TGCGCCAGCAGCCAAGTTCAAGGGGCAGGGACAGGGGGCACAGATACGCAGTATTTT	CASSQVQGAGTGGTDTQYF
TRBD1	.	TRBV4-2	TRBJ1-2	TGTGCCAGCAGCCCCCGTCCCGGGACAGAGTCCATTAGTGGCTACACCTTC	CASSPRPGTESISGYTF
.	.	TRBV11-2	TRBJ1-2	TGTGCCAGCAGAAAGACGGAGTCGGATGGCTACACCTTC	CASRKTESDGYTF